This T cell receptor beta chain was captured in a study of T cell clonality in common variable immunodeficiency. As for this clone: Its target is not known. The CDR3 extends 3 residues past the end of the read, so its final part is completed from the germline J gene.

Study-wide results and limits: CVID subjects shared fewer TCRbeta clones than healthy controls did. CVID patient heterogeneity limited repertoire-clinical complication correlations. T cell subpopulation sequencing would be needed to explain CVID clonality. TCRbeta clonality was increased in CVID versus healthy controls.

Germline CDR1 is SGHVS and CDR2 is FQNEAQ. The CDR3 consists of 16 residues. Here immunoSEQ multiplex PCR was the method, and the copy in TCRdb shows in-frame clones only, minus some. Altogether 50,000 to 60,000 clones were found in the sample, and no singletons occur. This receptor was obtained from a person aged 18 to 69 in good health. The material sequenced was peripheral blood mononuclear cells. The chain links TRBV7-8 to TRBJ2-2; 8 positions agree with TRBD2. The chain's CDR3 is CASSVGGGQNNEKLFF. Partial CDR3 DNA: TGTGCCAGCAGCGTCGGGGGGGGCCAGAATAATGAAAAG.